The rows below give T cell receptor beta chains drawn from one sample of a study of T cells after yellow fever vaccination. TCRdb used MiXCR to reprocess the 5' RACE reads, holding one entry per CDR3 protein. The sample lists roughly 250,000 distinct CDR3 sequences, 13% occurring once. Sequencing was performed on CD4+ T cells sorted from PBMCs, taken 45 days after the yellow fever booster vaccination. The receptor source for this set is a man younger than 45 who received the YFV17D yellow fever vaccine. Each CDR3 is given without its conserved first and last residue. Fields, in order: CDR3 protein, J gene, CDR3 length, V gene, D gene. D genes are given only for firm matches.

CDR3 protein: ASWEGGTGELF
J gene: TRBJ2-2
CDR3 length: 11
V gene: TRBV12-3/TRBV12-4
D gene: TRBD2

CDR3 protein: ASRAYRDRGGETQY
J gene: TRBJ2-5
CDR3 length: 14
V gene: TRBV6-5
D gene: TRBD1

CDR3 protein: ASSPARAEQY
J gene: TRBJ2-7
CDR3 length: 10
V gene: TRBV7-2
D gene: .

CDR3 protein: ASSDRSEQY
J gene: TRBJ2-7
CDR3 length: 9
V gene: TRBV2
D gene: .

CDR3 protein: ASSLADSLGTEAF
J gene: TRBJ1-1
CDR3 length: 13
V gene: TRBV7-9
D gene: .

CDR3 protein: ASSPDRADEYQETQY
J gene: TRBJ2-5
CDR3 length: 15
V gene: TRBV3-1
D gene: TRBD1

CDR3 protein: ASSHVAGGPIEQF
J gene: TRBJ2-1
CDR3 length: 13
V gene: TRBV4-3
D gene: TRBD2

CDR3 protein: ASTQDYTNTDTQY
J gene: TRBJ2-3
CDR3 length: 13
V gene: TRBV12-3/TRBV12-4
D gene: .

CDR3 protein: SVVRVDEQY
J gene: TRBJ2-7
CDR3 length: 9
V gene: TRBV29-1
D gene: .

CDR3 protein: SVGPLEGSPEDGYT
J gene: TRBJ1-2
CDR3 length: 14
V gene: TRBV29-1
D gene: .

CDR3 protein: ASSRTSGSSYEQY
J gene: TRBJ2-7
CDR3 length: 13
V gene: TRBV7-2
D gene: TRBD2

CDR3 protein: ASGTPTYEQY
J gene: TRBJ2-7
CDR3 length: 10
V gene: TRBV28
D gene: .

CDR3 protein: ASSRERTGAGEQY
J gene: TRBJ2-7
CDR3 length: 13
V gene: TRBV4-3
D gene: .

CDR3 protein: ASSVGQVLDGYT
J gene: TRBJ1-2
CDR3 length: 12
V gene: TRBV7-2
D gene: TRBD1

CDR3 protein: SAWEPSGQF
J gene: TRBJ2-1
CDR3 length: 9
V gene: TRBV20-1
D gene: .